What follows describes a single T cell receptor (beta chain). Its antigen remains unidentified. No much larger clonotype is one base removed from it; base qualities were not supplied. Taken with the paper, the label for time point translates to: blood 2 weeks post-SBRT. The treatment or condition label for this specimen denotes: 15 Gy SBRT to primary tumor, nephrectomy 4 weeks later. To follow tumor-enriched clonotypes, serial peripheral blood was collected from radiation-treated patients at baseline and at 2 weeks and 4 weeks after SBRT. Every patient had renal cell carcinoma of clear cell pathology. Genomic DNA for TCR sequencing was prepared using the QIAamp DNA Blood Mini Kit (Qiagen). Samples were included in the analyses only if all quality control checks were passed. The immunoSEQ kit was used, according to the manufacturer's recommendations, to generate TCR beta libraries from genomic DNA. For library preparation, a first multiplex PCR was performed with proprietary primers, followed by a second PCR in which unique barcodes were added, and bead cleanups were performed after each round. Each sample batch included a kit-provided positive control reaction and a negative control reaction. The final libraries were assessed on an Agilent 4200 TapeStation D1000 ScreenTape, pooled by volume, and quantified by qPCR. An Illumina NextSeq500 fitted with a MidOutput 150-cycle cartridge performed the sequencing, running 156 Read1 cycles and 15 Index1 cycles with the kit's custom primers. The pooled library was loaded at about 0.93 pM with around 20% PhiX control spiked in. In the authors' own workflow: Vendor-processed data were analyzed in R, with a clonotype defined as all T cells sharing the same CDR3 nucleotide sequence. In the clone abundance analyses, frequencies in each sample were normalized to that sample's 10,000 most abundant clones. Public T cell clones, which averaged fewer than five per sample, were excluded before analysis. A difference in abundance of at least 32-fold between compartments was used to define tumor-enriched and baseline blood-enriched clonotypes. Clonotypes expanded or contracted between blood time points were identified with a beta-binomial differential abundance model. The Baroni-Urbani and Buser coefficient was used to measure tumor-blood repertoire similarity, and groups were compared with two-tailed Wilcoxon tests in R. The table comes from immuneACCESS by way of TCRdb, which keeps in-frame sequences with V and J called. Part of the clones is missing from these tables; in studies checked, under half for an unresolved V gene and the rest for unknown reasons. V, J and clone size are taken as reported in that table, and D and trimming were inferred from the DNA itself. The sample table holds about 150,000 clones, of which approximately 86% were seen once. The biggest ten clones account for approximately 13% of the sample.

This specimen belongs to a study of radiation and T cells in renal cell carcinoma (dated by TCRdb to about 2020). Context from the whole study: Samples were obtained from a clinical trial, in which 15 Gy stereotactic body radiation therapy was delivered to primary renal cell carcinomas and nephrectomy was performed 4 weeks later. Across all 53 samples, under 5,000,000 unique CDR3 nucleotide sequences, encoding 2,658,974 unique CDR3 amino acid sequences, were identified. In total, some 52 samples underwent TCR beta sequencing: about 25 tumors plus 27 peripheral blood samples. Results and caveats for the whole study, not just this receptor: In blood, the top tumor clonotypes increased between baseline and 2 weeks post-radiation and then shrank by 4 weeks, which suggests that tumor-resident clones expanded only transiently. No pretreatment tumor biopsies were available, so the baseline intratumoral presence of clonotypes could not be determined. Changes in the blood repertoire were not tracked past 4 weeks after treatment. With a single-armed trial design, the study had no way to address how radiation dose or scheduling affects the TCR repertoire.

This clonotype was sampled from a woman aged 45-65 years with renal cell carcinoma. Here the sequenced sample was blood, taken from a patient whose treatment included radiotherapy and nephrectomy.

The DNA sequence is as follows: TGTGCCAGTAGTATAGAACAGGGGGGTAAAGAGACCCAGTACTTC. This yields the protein CASSIEQGGKETQYF. Here the chain combines TRBV19 and TRBJ2-5; 8 central bases correspond to TRBD1. The CDR3 spans 15 residues, from the cysteine through the phenylalanine. The entry retains the CDR3 DNA only, 45 bases that are in frame from base 1. Here V drops 0 bases and J drops 3 bases, and the junction holds 3 bases not matched to any gene. CDR1 LNHDA and CDR2 SQIVND were looked up in the germline V gene (reference sequence).